This T cell receptor (beta chain) was found in a study of shared clonotypes between healthy human individuals. Study at large: The donor pool was made up of two women and three men aged 18 to 49.

Sequenced by immunoSEQ multiplex PCR; TCRdb stores in-frame clones only, minus some. The table records around 200,000 clones, roughly 70% of them present only once. The CDR3 is 15 amino acids. Germline CDR1 and CDR2: MDHEN and SYDVKM. Trimming took 7 bases from V and 6 from J; bases not matched to a gene: 13. This clonotype was sampled from a man younger than 40 in good health. The rearrangement uses TRBV28 and TRBJ2-3, with 7 bases identical to TRBD1. Sequencing was done on a sample of memory CD4+ T cells sorted from blood. As to subset: CD45RA-negative fraction. The CDR3 reads CASTPTGTVTDTQYF. In DNA form, the CDR3 reads TGTGCCAGCACCCCTACCGGGACAGTCACCGATACGCAGTATTTT.